This T cell receptor beta chain was found in a study of tumor-infiltrating lymphocytes in primary liver carcinoma. Overall study context: The patients comprised men and women between the ages of 30 and 69 years. Sample yields of productive TCRbeta reads, ranging from roughly 3.65 to 7.5 million, were similar across tissue types. Findings and caveats of the study: Only about 7.5-24% of top clones were detected in all five tumor regions.

The CDR3 spans 13 residues. CDR1 MNHEY and CDR2 SVGAGI come from the germline V gene. Concerning this clonotype: Its specificity is not known. Compared with germline, one end of the junction differs, possibly owing to a read error.

TCR beta cDNA was prepared out of about 510 ng total RNA by means of a constant-region primer. Slightly modified ARM-PCR with three nested multiplex PCR rounds yielded TCR beta libraries. With TRBV1-TRBV30 forward primers and a C-beta reverse primer, the first two PCR rounds were run for around 11 cycles each. TCRdb redid the calling of the multiplex PCR reads with MiXCR, one entry per CDR3 protein. The sample has some 94,000 distinct CDR3 sequences, approximately 71% seen once. Both RNA and DNA were isolated together from about 19-30 mg of bulk tissue that had not been sorted. The sampling covered five separate regions of each tumor.

The sample was liver tumor tissue from sampling region 5. As to subset: tumor region T5, tumor centre. This sequence originates from a woman aged 60-75 years with primary liver carcinoma and hepatitis B virus infection. The chain employs TRBV6-5 and TRBJ2-2; perhaps TRBD2 as D (5 bases). CDR3 residues: CASSYQETGELVF. The CDR3 nucleotides read TGTGCCAGCAGTTATCAGGAAACCGGGGAGCTGGTTTTT.